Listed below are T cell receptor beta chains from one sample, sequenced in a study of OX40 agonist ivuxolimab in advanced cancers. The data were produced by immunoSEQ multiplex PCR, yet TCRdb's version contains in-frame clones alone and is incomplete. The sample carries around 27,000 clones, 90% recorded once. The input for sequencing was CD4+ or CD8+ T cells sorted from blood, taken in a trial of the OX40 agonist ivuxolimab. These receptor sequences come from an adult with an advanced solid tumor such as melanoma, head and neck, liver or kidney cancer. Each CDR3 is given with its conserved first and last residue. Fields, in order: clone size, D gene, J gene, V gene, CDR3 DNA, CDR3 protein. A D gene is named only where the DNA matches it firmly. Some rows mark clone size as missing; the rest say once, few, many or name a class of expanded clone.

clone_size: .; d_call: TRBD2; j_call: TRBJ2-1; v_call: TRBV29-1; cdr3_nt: TGCAGCGTTGAGGGGGCGTCTTTGTGGCTAGCGGGAGGGAGATACAATGAGCAGTTCTTC; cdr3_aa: CSVEGASLWLAGGRYNEQFF
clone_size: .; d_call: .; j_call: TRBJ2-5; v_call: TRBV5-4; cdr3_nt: TGTGCCAGCAGCCCCGTGGGGGAGAGAGAGACCCAGTACTTC; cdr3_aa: CASSPVGERETQYF
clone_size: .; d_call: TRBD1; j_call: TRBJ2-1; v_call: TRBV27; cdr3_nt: TGTGCCAGCACACCGGGACAGGGTTACAATGAGCAGTTCTTC; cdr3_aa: CASTPGQGYNEQFF
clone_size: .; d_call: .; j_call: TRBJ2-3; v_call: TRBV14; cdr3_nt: TGTGCCAGCAGCCAAGATCTCCCGGGACCGCCAGATACGCAGTATTTT; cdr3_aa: CASSQDLPGPPDTQYF
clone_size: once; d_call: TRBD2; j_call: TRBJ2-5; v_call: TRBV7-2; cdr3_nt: TGTGCCAGCAGTTACACACCACGCGGACTAGGCGGGGAGACCCAGTACTTC; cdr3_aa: CASSYTPRGLGGETQYF
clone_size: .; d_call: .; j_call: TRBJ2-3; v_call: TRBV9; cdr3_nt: TGTGCCAGCAGTCACGATCTGGGGGGTAGCACAGATACGCAGTATTTT; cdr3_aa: CASSHDLGGSTDTQYF
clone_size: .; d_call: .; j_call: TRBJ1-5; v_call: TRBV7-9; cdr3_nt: TGTGCCAGCAGCTTCACCAGTAGCAATCAGCCCCAGCATTTT; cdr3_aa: CASSFTSSNQPQHF
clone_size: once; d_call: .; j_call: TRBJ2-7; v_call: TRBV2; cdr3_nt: TGTGCCAGCAAGGCCGTTGCGGGGTACGAGCAGTACTTC; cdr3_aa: CASKAVAGYEQYF
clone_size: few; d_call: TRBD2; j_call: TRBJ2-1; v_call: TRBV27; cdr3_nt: TGTGCCAGCAGTTTAGCTAGCGGGTTTGGGTATGAGCAGTTCTTC; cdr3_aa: CASSLASGFGYEQFF
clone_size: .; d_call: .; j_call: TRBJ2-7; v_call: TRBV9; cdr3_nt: TGTGCCAGCAGCCGCTTTAGCGGAAGAGCATCCTTAGACTACGAGCAGTACTTC; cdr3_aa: CASSRFSGRASLDYEQYF
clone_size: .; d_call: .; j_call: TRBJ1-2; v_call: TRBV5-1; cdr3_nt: TGTGCCAGCAGCTTGGAGTGGATTACGACGGGCTACACCTTC; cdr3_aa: CASSLEWITTGYTF
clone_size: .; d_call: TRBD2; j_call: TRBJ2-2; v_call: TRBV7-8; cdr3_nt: TGTGCCAGCAGCTTAGCGGGCCAAACTAGCGGGAAGGTCGGGGAGCTGTTTTTT; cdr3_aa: CASSLAGQTSGKVGELFF
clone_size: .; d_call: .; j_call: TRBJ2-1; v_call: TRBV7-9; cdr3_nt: TGTGCCAGCAGCTTAGCGTACAATGAGCAGTTCTTC; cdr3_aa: CASSLAYNEQFF
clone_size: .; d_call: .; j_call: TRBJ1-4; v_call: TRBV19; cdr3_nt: TGTGCCAGTAACCCCACCCCCCGGCGATACGGGCCTTTTAGTAATGAAAAACTGTTTTTT; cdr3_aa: CASNPTPRRYGPFSNEKLFF
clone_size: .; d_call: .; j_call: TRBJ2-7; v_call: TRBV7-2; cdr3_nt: TGTGCCAGCAGCTTAGTGGCAGGGGACGAGCAGTACTTC; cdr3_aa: CASSLVAGDEQYF
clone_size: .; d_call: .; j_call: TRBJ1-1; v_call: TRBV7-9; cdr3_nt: TGTGCCAGCAGGTACTCCGCCAGGATAAACACTGAAGCTTTCTTT; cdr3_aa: CASRYSARINTEAFF
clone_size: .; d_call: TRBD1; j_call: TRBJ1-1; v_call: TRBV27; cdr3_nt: TGTGCCAGCACACAGGGGATGGCGAACACTGAAGCTTTCTTT; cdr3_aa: CASTQGMANTEAFF
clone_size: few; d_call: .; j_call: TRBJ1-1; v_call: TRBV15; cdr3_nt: TGTGCCACCAGCAGAGATCTTTCAGGGACGGCTGAAGCTTTCTTT; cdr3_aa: CATSRDLSGTAEAFF
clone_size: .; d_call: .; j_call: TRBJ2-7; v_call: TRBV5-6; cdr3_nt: TGTGCCAGCAGCTTGATGGCAGGGGCCTACGAGCAGTACTTC; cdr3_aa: CASSLMAGAYEQYF
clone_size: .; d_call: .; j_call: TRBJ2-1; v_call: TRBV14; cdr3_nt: TGTGCCAGCAGCCAAGAGATGTTTAGCGCCTACAATGAGCAGTTCTTC; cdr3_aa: CASSQEMFSAYNEQFF
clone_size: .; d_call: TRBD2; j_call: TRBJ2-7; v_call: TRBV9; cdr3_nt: TGTGCCAGCAGCGTATCCAGCGGGAGCCCCTACGAGCAGTACTTC; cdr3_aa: CASSVSSGSPYEQYF